The next 20 T cell receptor beta chains were all read from a single sample in a study of T-cell memory formation after mild COVID-19. From the 5' RACE reads, TCRdb called clonotypes with MiXCR, one entry per CDR3 protein. The table has roughly 130,000 distinct CDR3 sequences, about 5.9% seen once. The specimen was PBMCs or a T cell subset sorted from them (not recorded which). Every receptor here comes from an adult woman who had mild COVID-19 (a few samples of this study predate the infection). Cell type and time point are not known.

This clonotype was detected only a few times. The chain is built from TRBV20-1 and TRBJ2-1; possibly TRBD2 for D (6 bases). The V end was cut by 5 bases, the J end by 6 bases, with 14 bases between. Germline loops: CDR1 DFQATT, CDR2 SNEGSKA (reference sequence). This CDR3 contains 13 residues. DNA of the CDR3: TGCAGTGCTCCCTGGGCGGGGATCAATGAGCAGTTCTTC. It specifies CSAPWAGINEQFF.

This clonotype was detected many times. This rearrangement joins TRBV5-4 to TRBJ2-7; 10 bases fit TRBD2. J gave up 6 bases and V 3 bases, and 12 bases lay outside the gene matches. Germline CDR1 SGHNT, CDR2 YYREEE (reference sequence). CDR3 length equals 16 residues. Here the CDR3 reads CASSSGLAFAVTEQYF. As DNA, the CDR3 is TGTGCCAGCAGCTCGGGACTAGCGTTCGCAGTGACCGAGCAGTACTTC.

Comments on this clonotype: Possible read error: a much larger clone is one base away. The rearrangement links TRBV5-1 to TRBJ2-3; either TRBD1 or TRBD2 may supply D (5 bases each). CDR1 is SGHRS, CDR2 YFSETQ, per germline. There are 13 residues in the CDR3. This chain's CDR3 is CASSLAMGDTQFF. CDR3 bases: TGCGCCAGCAGCTTGGCCATGGGGGATACGCAGTTTTTT.

This sequence joins TRBV24-1 and TRBJ2-1; 7 bases fit TRBD1. Germline CDR1 is KGHDR and CDR2 is SFDVKD. The V and J ends lost 4 bases and 4 bases, in that order; junction bases with no gene match: 9. The CDR3 spans 16 residues. CDR3 in amino acids: CATSDHGQELYNEQFF. CDR3 coding DNA: TGTGCCACCAGTGACCACGGACAGGAGTTATACAATGAGCAGTTCTTC.

The chain is built from TRBV7-6 and TRBJ2-7; D is unresolved. Germline CDR1 and CDR2: SGHVS and FNYEAQ. V gave up 5 bases and J gave up 5 bases, with 13 bases separating them. This CDR3 contains 13 residues. The CDR3 DNA reads TGTGCCAGCAGCCCTGACGAGGCCCACGAGCAGTACTTC. Encoded protein: CASSPDEAHEQYF.

The V call is TRBV14, the J call TRBJ2-3; TRBD2 matches 9 bases. V trimming: 4 bases; J trimming: 7 bases; junction bases outside the gene matches: 12. This CDR3 has 16 residues. The germline V gene encodes CDR1 SGHDN and CDR2 FVKESK. In DNA form, the CDR3 reads TGTGCCAGCAGCCGGTCTGCGGGAGGGCCCGGGAATACGCAGTATTTT. The encoded protein is CASSRSAGGPGNTQYF.

At least ten counts were recorded for this clonotype. This chain connects TRBV20-1 to TRBJ2-1; 9 bases are a match to TRBD2. Germline lookup yields CDR1 DFQATT and CDR2 SNEGSKA (reference sequence). The CDR3 has 17 residues. J gave up 6 bases and V 2 bases, and 14 bases lay outside the gene matches. As DNA, the CDR3 is TGCAGTGCTAGATCCTATAGCGGGAGAGTGATGGGCAATGAGCAGTTCTTC. It translates to CSARSYSGRVMGNEQFF.

This chain joins TRBV24-1 and TRBJ2-1; TRBD2 matches 8 bases. The V and J ends lost 2 bases and 2 bases, in that order; junction bases with no gene match: 4. This CDR3 has 16 amino acids. Looked up from germline, CDR1 is KGHDR and CDR2 is SFDVKD. The CDR3 nucleotides read TGTGCCACCAGTGATTGGGGTAGCGGGGCCTACAATGAGCAGTTCTTC. It translates to CATSDWGSGAYNEQFF.

The chain employs TRBV11-1 and TRBJ2-2; D may correspond to TRBD1 or TRBD2 (7 bases each). There are 18 residues in the CDR3. Germline loops: CDR1 SGHAT, CDR2 FQDESV (reference sequence). Trimming took off 7 bases at V and 4 bases at J, with 25 bases between the two ends. This CDR3 reads CASTPQSWEGASTGELFF. The CDR3 bases are TGTGCCAGCACCCCCCAGTCCTGGGAGGGGGCGAGCACCGGGGAGCTGTTTTTT. Supplemented by reference TRBV11-1 and TRBJ2-2, the full variable domain reads EAEVAQSPRYKITEKSQAVAFWCDPISGHATLYWYRQILGQGPELLVQFQDESVVDDSQLPKDRFSAERLKGVDSTLKIQPAELGDSAMYLCASTPQSWEGASTGELFFGEGSRLTVL.

In its sample, this clonotype was seen many times. The chain combines TRBV5-1 with TRBJ2-1, with D maybe TRBD1 (5 bases). V was clipped by 0 bases and J by 3 bases, with 10 bases between them. From germline, CDR1 is SGHRS and CDR2 YFSETQ. This CDR3 comprises 15 residues. Written as DNA, the CDR3 is TGCGCCAGCAGCTTGGGTCCTACAGGCTACAATGAGCAGTTCTTC. It codes for CASSLGPTGYNEQFF.

The V call is TRBV21-1, the J call TRBJ1-2. TRBV21-1 constitutes a pseudogene. This CDR3 comprises 12 residues. This CDR3 is CASVAANYGYTF. CDR3 DNA: TGTGCCAGCGTTGCAGCAAACTATGGCTACACCTTC.

This clonotype was detected only a few times. The gene calls are TRBV7-2 and TRBJ1-1; possible D gene TRBD1, 6 bases. Trimming left V 7 bases short and J 2 bases short, with 17 bases between. This CDR3 is 15 amino acids long. The germline V gene has CDR1 SGHTA and CDR2 FQGNSA. CDR3 nucleotide sequence: TGTGCCAGCACCAGAGATCGGACAGTCAACACTGAAGCTTTCTTT. As protein: CASTRDRTVNTEAFF.

V and J are TRBV5-1 and TRBJ2-5; 15 positions match TRBD2. From germline, CDR1 is SGHRS and CDR2 YFSETQ. This CDR3 has 16 residues. V lost 6 bases, J lost 4 bases, and 7 bases stayed unmatched. CDR3 DNA: TGCGCCAGCATGGGACTAGCGGGAGGACCCACAGAGACCCAGTACTTC. Translating gives CASMGLAGGPTETQYF. Based on the CDR3 plus reference TRBV5-1 and TRBJ2-5, the full variable domain is KAGVTQTPRYLIKTRGQQVTLSCSPISGHRSVSWYQQTPGQGLQFLFEYFSETQRNKGNFPGRFSGRQFSNSRSEMNVSTLELGDSALYLCASMGLAGGPTETQYFGPGTRLLVL.

This sequence joins TRBV7-3 and TRBJ2-7; 10 positions match TRBD1. With V trimmed by 5 bases and J by 3 bases, 10 bases remained unmatched. This CDR3 region has 16 residues. The germline V gene encodes CDR1 SGHTA and CDR2 FQGTGA. CDR3 bases: TGTGCCAGCAGCCTGGCCCGCCGGGACAGGGGCTACGAGCAGTACTTC. Translated, it gives CASSLARRDRGYEQYF. The variable domain in full, completed from reference TRBV7-3 and TRBJ2-7, reads GAGVSQTPSNKVTEKGKYVELRCDPISGHTALYWYRQSLGQGPEFLIYFQGTGAADDSGLPNDRFFAVRPEGSVSTLKIQRTERGDSAVYLCASSLARRDRGYEQYFGPGTRLTVT.

This clonotype was seen repeatedly, ten times or more. This sequence joins TRBV20-1 and TRBJ2-5; unclear D gene. The CDR3 consists of 14 residues. Looked up from germline, CDR1 is DFQATT and CDR2 is SNEGSKA (reference sequence). V shed 3 bases and J shed 0 bases, with 11 bases lying between them. Here the CDR3 reads CSASARPDQETQYF. The DNA of the CDR3 is TGCAGTGCTAGTGCCCGACCGGACCAAGAGACCCAGTACTTC.

The chain recombines TRBV5-1 with TRBJ2-5, with 12 bases matching TRBD1. This CDR3 has 16 residues. The V gene's germline CDR1 is SGHRS and CDR2 YFSETQ. Germline trimming cut 4 bases from V and 2 bases from J; bases unmatched to any gene: 6. The CDR3 coding sequence is TGCGCCAGCAGCAGAGGGACAGGGGGCAAACAAGAGACCCAGTACTTC. Protein sequence: CASSRGTGGKQETQYF.

This clonotype was detected a few times. The V and J genes are TRBV7-9 and TRBJ2-7; D gene ambiguous. The V and J ends lost 5 bases and 5 bases respectively, with 13 bases between them. The CDR3 extends over 13 amino acids. Germline V lookup: CDR1 SEHNR, CDR2 FQNEAQ (reference sequence). DNA of the CDR3: TGTGCCAGCAGCATTAGTCCGGCAGACGAGCAGTACTTC. It translates to CASSISPADEQYF.

This clonotype was seen only a few times. This chain joins TRBV5-1 and TRBJ1-1; TRBD1 might be the D (6 bases). Trimming cost V 0 bases and J 2 bases, with 14 bases left between them. The CDR3 totals 16 residues. The V gene's germline CDR1 is SGHRS and CDR2 YFSETQ. CDR3 residues: CASSLASGGLNTEAFF. The CDR3 DNA reads TGCGCCAGCAGCTTGGCCTCTGGGGGCCTCAACACTGAAGCTTTCTTT.

The CDR3 region has the DNA TGTGCCAGCAGCCCCCGTTTCCCCGGGGGGGCGGATACGCAGTATTTT. Its translation: CASSPRFPGGADTQYF. V and J are TRBV9 and TRBJ2-3; 8 nucleotides align to TRBD2. The CDR3 totals 16 residues. Per germline, CDR1 SGDLS and CDR2 YYNGEE. Trimming at V came to 4 bases and at J to 6 bases, leaving 13 bases not matched to a gene. Full variable domain (missing parts from reference TRBV9 and TRBJ2-3): DSGVTQTPKHLITATGQRVTLRCSPRSGDLSVYWYQQSLDQGLQFLIQYYNGEERAKGNILERFSAQQFPDLHSELNLSSLELGDSALYFCASSPRFPGGADTQYFGPGTRLTVL.

V gene TRBV18 combines with J gene TRBJ2-7; the match to TRBD2 covers 7 bases. Germline lookup yields CDR1 KGHSH and CDR2 LQKENI. The CDR3 runs 13 residues. The J segment lost 7 bases and the V segment lost 3 bases, leaving 6 bases of the junction unmatched. CDR3 bases: TGTGCCAGCTCACCTGACCTGGGGGGGGAGCAGTACTTC. Amino acid sequence: CASSPDLGGEQYF.